The 21 T cell receptor beta chains given below trace back to one sample, sequenced in a study of T cell responses to AZD1222 COVID-19 vaccine. Here immunoSEQ multiplex PCR was the method, and the copy in TCRdb shows in-frame clones only, minus some. The sample contains around 78,000 clones, around 87% of which appear only once. Sequencing was performed on peripheral blood, taken on day 0 of AZD1222 vaccination. All receptors derive from an adult in good health.

The V and J genes are TRBV5-4 and TRBJ1-4, with unresolved D. The germline V gene encodes CDR1 SGHNT and CDR2 YYREEE (reference sequence). V shed 0 bases and J shed 0 bases, with 9 bases lying between them. The CDR3 is 16 amino acids. CDR3: CASSLVPTATNEKLFF. CDR3 sequence (DNA): TGTGCCAGCAGCTTGGTCCCTACAGCAACTAATGAAAAACTGTTTTTT.

The chain couples TRBV6-2 or TRBV6-3 to TRBJ1-1; D unclear. Trimming stripped 7 bases from V and 0 bases from J, with 9 bases between. The germline CDR1 and CDR2 sequences are MNHEY and SVGEGT. The CDR3 has 13 residues. CDR3 loop: CASTPWLNTEAFF. The CDR3 nucleotides are TGTGCCAGCACCCCCTGGCTGAACACTGAAGCTTTCTTT.

This rearrangement joins TRBV7-8 to TRBJ2-3, with 14 positions matching TRBD2. V was pared by 5 bases and J by 2 bases, with 6 bases of the junction left unmatched. Germline CDR1 is SGHVS and CDR2 is FQNEAQ. The CDR3 has 17 amino acids. CDR3 loop: CASSPGLAGATTDTQYF. In nucleotides, the CDR3 is TGTGCCAGCAGCCCGGGACTAGCGGGGGCGACCACAGATACGCAGTATTTT.

In its sample, this clone was seen once. The chain carries TRBV6-6 and TRBJ1-1; tentative D call: TRBD1 (6 bases). Trimming pared 7 bases from V and 1 base from J, leaving 13 bases between. Germline V gene lookup returns CDR1 MNHNY and CDR2 SVGAGI (reference sequence). CDR3 length: 14 amino acids. The CDR3 is CASNAQTGNTEAFF. Here the CDR3 DNA reads TGTGCCAGCAACGCTCAGACAGGGAACACTGAAGCTTTCTTT.

CDR3 protein: CSATEYTDTQYF. The CDR3 nucleotides read TGCAGTGCTACTGAATACACAGATACGCAGTATTTT. This chain connects TRBV20-1 to TRBJ2-3; D remains unclear. V lost 4 bases, J lost 2 bases, and 7 bases lay in between. This CDR3 spans 12 amino acids. Per the germline V gene, CDR1 is DFQATT and CDR2 is SNEGSKA (reference sequence).

The chain has TRBV6-5 and TRBJ1-1, with D unresolved. Germline assignment: CDR1 MNHEY and CDR2 SVGAGI. The CDR3 covers 14 residues. V lost 0 bases to trimming and J lost 3 bases, with 8 bases between them. This CDR3 is CASSYSFRYTEAFF. In DNA, the CDR3 is TGTGCCAGCAGTTACTCCTTTCGGTACACTGAAGCTTTCTTT.

This sequence joins TRBV9 and TRBJ2-3, with a possible D match to TRBD2 (7 bases). CDR3 length: 15 residues. Germline CDR1 and CDR2: SGDLS and YYNGEE. Trimming left V 0 bases short and J 3 bases short, with 11 bases between. CDR3 DNA sequence: TGTGCCAGCAGCGTAGTAGGGGGGGAGACAGATACGCAGTATTTT. Amino acid sequence: CASSVVGGETDTQYF.

This chain connects TRBV18 to TRBJ1-1; TRBD1 agrees at 11 bases. Losses at the gene ends were 2 bases for V and 5 bases for J; bases not matched to a gene: 4. This CDR3 comprises 15 residues. Germline CDR1 and CDR2: KGHSH and LQKENI. CDR3 amino acids: CASSPRGQGDTEAFF. The CDR3 DNA is TGTGCCAGCTCACCAAGGGGACAGGGGGATACTGAAGCTTTCTTT.

This chain joins TRBV6-5 and TRBJ2-2; D might be TRBD1 (6 bases). This CDR3 has 15 amino acids. V lost 6 bases to trimming and J lost 5 bases, with 16 bases between them. Germline V gene lookup returns CDR1 MNHEY and CDR2 SVGAGI. The CDR3 reads CASSHRAGETGELFF. In DNA, the CDR3 is TGTGCCAGCAGCCATCGGGCAGGGGAAACCGGGGAGCTGTTTTTT.

This chain links TRBV5-6 with TRBJ1-1; D ambiguous. V gave up 5 bases and J gave up 0 bases, with 8 bases separating them. Germline V gives CDR1 SGHDT, CDR2 YYEEEE. CDR3 length equals 13 residues. The CDR3 here is CASSRTMNTEAFF. The CDR3 DNA is TGTGCCAGCAGTAGGACCATGAACACTGAAGCTTTCTTT.

This chain joins TRBV7-3 and TRBJ1-5, with D possibly being TRBD1 (5 bases). The CDR3 runs to 16 residues. Trimming removed 0 bases at V and 2 bases at J, with 11 bases between. CDR1 and CDR2 (germline): SGHTA, FQGTGA. CDR3 sequence (DNA): TGTGCCAGCAGCTTAACGTCAGCGGGGGGCAATCAGCCCCAGCATTTT. Translation gives CASSLTSAGGNQPQHF.

This rearrangement joins TRBV6-1 to TRBJ2-5; D is uncertain. V shed 2 bases and J shed 3 bases, with 7 bases lying between them. CDR1 and CDR2 (germline): MNHNS, SASEGT. There are 13 residues in the CDR3. In DNA form, the CDR3 reads TGTGCCAGCAGTGAACAGGCGGAAGAGACCCAGTACTTC. Encoded protein: CASSEQAEETQYF.

The chain combines TRBV6-2 or TRBV6-3 with TRBJ2-7, with 9 nucleotides matching TRBD1. CDR1 is MNHEY, CDR2 SVGEGT, per germline. V was pared by 6 bases and J by 6 bases, with 9 bases of the junction left unmatched. CDR3 length: 14 residues. The CDR3 DNA reads TGTGCCAGCAGCCGGGGGACAGGGACAGGCGAGCAGTACTTC. This sequence encodes CASSRGTGTGEQYF.

The chain is built from TRBV4-3 and TRBJ1-4; maybe TRBD1 (5 bases). Germline loops: CDR1 LGHNA, CDR2 YSLEER. The CDR3 consists of 16 residues. Between the trimmed V and J ends, which lost 4 bases and 7 bases, there was a span of 19 bases. DNA for the CDR3: TGCGCCAGCAGCCGGAACCTAAGGGGAATTAGTGAAAAACTGTTTTTT. This translates into CASSRNLRGISEKLFF.

As for this clone: A read error may produce the germline difference seen at one junction end. V is TRBV6-5 and J is TRBJ2-7; perhaps TRBD2 as D (6 bases). Per the germline V gene, CDR1 is MNHEY and CDR2 is SVGAGI. The CDR3 runs 14 residues. CDR3 amino acids: CASKGLAETYEQYF. DNA of the CDR3: TGTGCGAGCAAGGGATTAGCGGAGACCTACGAGCAGTACTTC.

The genes are TRBV6-5 and TRBJ1-1; D is undetermined. The CDR3 extends over 12 amino acids. Germline CDR1 is MNHEY and CDR2 is SVGAGI. V was cut by 0 bases and J by 7 bases, with 6 bases left in between. Here the CDR3 reads CASSYSAGEAFF. DNA for the CDR3: TGTGCCAGCAGTTACTCAGCGGGTGAAGCTTTCTTT.

The chain recombines TRBV29-1 with TRBJ2-1; D unclear. Germline V CDR1 and CDR2: SQVTM, ANQGSEA. Deletions cut 4 bases from V and 8 bases from J, with 9 bases between. CDR3 size: 11 residues. CDR3 loop: CSVGPGDEQFF. The CDR3 DNA reads TGCAGCGTTGGGCCGGGCGATGAGCAGTTCTTC.

The chain recombines TRBV7-6 with TRBJ2-1; 7 positions agree with TRBD2. Germline V CDR1 and CDR2: SGHVS, FNYEAQ. The CDR3 is 15 amino acids. J gave up 1 base and V 5 bases, and 5 bases lay outside the gene matches. This CDR3 reads CASSLTSVSYNEQFF. CDR3 nucleotide sequence: TGTGCCAGCAGCCTTACTAGCGTTTCCTACAATGAGCAGTTCTTC.

The chain employs TRBV30 and TRBJ1-1; D perhaps matches TRBD1 (6 bases). Germline CDR1 and CDR2: GTSNPN and SVGIG (reference sequence). The CDR3 runs 14 residues. V was cut by 3 bases and J by 5 bases, with 16 bases left in between. CDR3 nucleotide sequence: TGTGCCTGGAGCCCGGGGGGGGCAAAAACTGAAGCTTTCTTT. Its protein is CAWSPGGAKTEAFF.

The chain couples TRBV5-1 to TRBJ2-2; 11 bases agree with TRBD1. The CDR3 has 15 amino acids. The ends lost 4 bases at V and 4 bases at J; junction bases unmatched: 3. CDR1 is SGHRS and CDR2 is YFSETQ in the germline V gene. CDR3 loop: CASSTGTGGTGELFF. The CDR3 nucleotides are TGCGCCAGCAGCACCGGGACAGGGGGCACCGGGGAGCTGTTTTTT.

This chain links TRBV7-3 with TRBJ1-5; D unresolved. Per germline, CDR1 SGHTA and CDR2 FQGTGA. The CDR3 runs 13 residues. V gave up 5 bases and J gave up 6 bases, with 11 bases separating them. CDR3 amino acids: CASSPERGQPQHF. DNA of the CDR3: TGTGCCAGCAGCCCGGAGAGAGGTCAGCCCCAGCATTTT.